One and the same sample provided the 7 T cell receptor beta chains below, sequenced in a study of shared clonotypes between healthy human individuals. Using immunoSEQ multiplex PCR, the repertoire was profiled, and TCRdb retains in-frame clones only, with some absent. The data show around 2.5 million clones, 93% seen once. Sequencing was carried out using naive CD4+ T cells from PBMCs. Sample subset: CD45RA+ positively selected. These receptors all come from a man younger than 30 in good health. Some clones in this sample may be carry-over from other donors' samples.

This chain joins TRBV19 and TRBJ2-7; 8 bases are a match to TRBD2. This CDR3 has 13 residues. Germline CDR1 is LNHDA and CDR2 is SQIVND (reference sequence). Losses at the gene ends were 4 bases for V and 4 bases for J; bases not matched to a gene: 3. DNA for the CDR3: TGTGCCAGTAGTAGCGGGAGGTTTTACGAGCAGTACTTC. It yields the protein CASSSGRFYEQYF.

This chain uses TRBV10-3 with TRBJ2-1, with TRBD2 matching 8 bases. CDR1 and CDR2 from the germline V gene are ENHRY and SYGVKD. CDR3 length: 13 residues. V shed 10 bases and J 4 bases; nucleotides not matched to a gene: 6. The CDR3 DNA reads as TGTGCCACCGGGACTAGGGAATACAATGAGCAGTTCTTC. Amino acids: CATGTREYNEQFF.

The V call is TRBV30, the J call TRBJ1-1, with D possibly TRBD1 on 5 matching bases. The CDR3 spans 11 residues. V dropped 4 bases and J dropped 7 bases, with 10 bases sitting between them. From germline, CDR1 is GTSNPN and CDR2 SVGIG (reference sequence). The CDR3 DNA is TGTGCCTGGATAACGGGGGATGAAGCTTTCTTT. Translation: CAWITGDEAFF.

The CDR3 sequence: CASSSAGPTDTQYF. The CDR3 DNA reads TGTGCCAGCTCATCAGCGGGACCCACAGATACGCAGTATTTT. The chain combines TRBV18 with TRBJ2-3, with 7 bases identical to TRBD2. CDR3 size: 14 residues. After removal of 5 bases from V and 2 bases from J, the junction contained 4 bases not matched to a gene. CDR1 and CDR2 from the germline V gene are KGHSH and LQKENI.

The J gene is TRBJ1-1, the V gene TRBV6-1; D gene uncertain. CDR1 is MNHNS, CDR2 SASEGT, per germline. V lost 2 bases, J lost 3 bases, and 13 bases lay in between. This CDR3 region has 15 residues. CDR3 loop: CASSERRQPDTEAFF. DNA for the CDR3: TGTGCCAGCAGTGAACGACGGCAGCCCGACACTGAAGCTTTCTTT.

V is TRBV5-1 and J is TRBJ2-7, with D hard to call. Germline V gene lookup returns CDR1 SGHRS and CDR2 YFSETQ. Trimming pared 5 bases from V and 2 bases from J, leaving 17 bases between. The CDR3 has 15 amino acids. The CDR3 coding sequence is TGCGCCAGCAGATTTCTATCTTCCTTAACCTACGAGCAGTACTTC. As protein: CASRFLSSLTYEQYF.

V usage is TRBV4-3 and J usage is TRBJ1-2; TRBD1 agrees at 7 bases. This CDR3 is built from 15 residues. The trim removed 8 bases at V and 2 bases at J, leaving 11 bases unmatched. Per germline, CDR1 LGHNA and CDR2 YSLEER. CDR3 region: CASLFRQGRNYGYTF. CDR3 DNA: TGCGCCAGCCTTTTTAGACAGGGTAGAAACTATGGCTACACCTTC.